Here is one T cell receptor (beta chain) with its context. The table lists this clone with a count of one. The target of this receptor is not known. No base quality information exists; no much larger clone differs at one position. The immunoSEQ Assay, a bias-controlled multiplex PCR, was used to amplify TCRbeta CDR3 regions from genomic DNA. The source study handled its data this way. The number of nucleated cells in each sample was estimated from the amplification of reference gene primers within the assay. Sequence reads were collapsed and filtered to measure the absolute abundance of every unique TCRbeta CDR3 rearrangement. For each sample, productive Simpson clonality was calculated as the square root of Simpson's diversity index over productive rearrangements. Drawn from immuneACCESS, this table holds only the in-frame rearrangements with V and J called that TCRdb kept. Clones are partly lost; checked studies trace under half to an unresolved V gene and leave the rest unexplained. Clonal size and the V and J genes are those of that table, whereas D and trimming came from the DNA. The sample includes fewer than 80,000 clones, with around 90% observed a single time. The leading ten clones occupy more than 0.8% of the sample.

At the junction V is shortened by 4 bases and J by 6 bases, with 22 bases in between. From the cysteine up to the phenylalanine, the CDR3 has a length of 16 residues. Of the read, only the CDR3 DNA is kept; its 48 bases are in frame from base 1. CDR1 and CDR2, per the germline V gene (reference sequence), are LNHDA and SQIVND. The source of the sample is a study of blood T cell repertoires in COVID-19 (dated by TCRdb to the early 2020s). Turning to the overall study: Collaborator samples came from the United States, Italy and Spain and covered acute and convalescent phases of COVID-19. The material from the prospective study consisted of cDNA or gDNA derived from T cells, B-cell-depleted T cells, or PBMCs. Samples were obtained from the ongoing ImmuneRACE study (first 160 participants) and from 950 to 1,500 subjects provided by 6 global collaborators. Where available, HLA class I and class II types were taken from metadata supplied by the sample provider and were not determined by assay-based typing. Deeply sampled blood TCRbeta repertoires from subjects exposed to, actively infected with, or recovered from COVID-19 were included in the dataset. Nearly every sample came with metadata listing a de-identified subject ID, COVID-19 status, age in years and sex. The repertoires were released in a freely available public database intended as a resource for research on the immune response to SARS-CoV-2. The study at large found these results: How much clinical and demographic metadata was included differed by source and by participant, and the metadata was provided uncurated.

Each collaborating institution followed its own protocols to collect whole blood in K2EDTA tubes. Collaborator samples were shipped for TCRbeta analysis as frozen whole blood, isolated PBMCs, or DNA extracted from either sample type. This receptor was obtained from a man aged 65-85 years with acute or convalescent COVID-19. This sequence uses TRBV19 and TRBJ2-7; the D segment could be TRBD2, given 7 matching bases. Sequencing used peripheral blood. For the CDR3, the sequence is CASSTRGQKRGREQYF. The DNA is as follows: TGTGCCAGTAGTACCCGGGGACAAAAGCGGGGTCGCGAGCAGTACTTC.